These T cell receptor beta chains were read from a single sample in a study of graft-versus-host responses after intestinal transplantation. Only in-frame clones appear in the TCRdb table, and some are missing; sequencing was by immunoSEQ multiplex PCR. The data hold approximately 85,000 clones, with around 90% observed a single time. These receptors are not linked to any known antigen. Sequencing used unstimulated CD8+ T cells sorted from spleen or lymph node cells, obtained before transplant. These receptors originate from a human donor who was the organ donor for an intestinal transplant. Both conserved end residues are trimmed from each CDR3.

>TRBJ2-2|TRBV29-1
GATGRDLHTGELF
>TRBJ2-7|TRBV6-5
ASSYYEGRWLEQY
>TRBJ2-7|TRBV6-5
ASSLLAGGPGEQY
>TRBJ1-2|TRBV2
ASSEGTPINYGYT
>TRBJ1-1|TRBV6-1
ASTREGNTEAF
>TRBJ2-5|TRBV13
ASSLRMRGGQQETQY
>TRBJ2-1|TRBV10-2
ASNRAGAYNEQF
>TRBJ1-2|TRBV2
ASMYPGQGAGNYGYT
>TRBJ2-5|TRBV10-3
AIRGRDQETQY
>TRBJ2-1|TRBV18
ASSQTGGNEQF
>TRBJ2-3|TRBV29-1
SVVLAGTDTQY
>TRBJ1-2|TRBV19
ASSIGGGAGYT
>TRBJ2-3|TRBV5-4
ASSLISGSTDTQY
>TRBJ2-7|TRBV6-1
ASRERTGANEQY
>TRBJ1-2|TRBV6-5
ASSYGGGGYYGYT
>TRBJ2-1|TRBV6-5
ASSSGWDSEQF
>TRBJ1-1|TRBV7-3
ASSFTGGTEAF
>TRBJ2-7|TRBV9
ASSGPGLAGFTYEQY
>TRBJ2-2|TRBV29-1
SVTGQAGTLSNTGELF
>TRBJ1-3|TRBV6-1
ASSALTGEGNTIY
>TRBJ2-6|TRBV27
ASRINLGGSGANVLT
>TRBJ1-2|TRBV4-1
ASSQDRGQGARGYT
>TRBJ2-2|TRBV5-4
ASSLVPTGELF
>TRBJ1-2|TRBV30
AWSVHGFYT
>TRBJ2-1|TRBV19
ASSMGTAYNEQF
>TRBJ2-1|TRBV6-1
ASSGDGSAYSYNEQF
>TRBJ2-7|TRBV5-4
ASSLPRGGDYEQY